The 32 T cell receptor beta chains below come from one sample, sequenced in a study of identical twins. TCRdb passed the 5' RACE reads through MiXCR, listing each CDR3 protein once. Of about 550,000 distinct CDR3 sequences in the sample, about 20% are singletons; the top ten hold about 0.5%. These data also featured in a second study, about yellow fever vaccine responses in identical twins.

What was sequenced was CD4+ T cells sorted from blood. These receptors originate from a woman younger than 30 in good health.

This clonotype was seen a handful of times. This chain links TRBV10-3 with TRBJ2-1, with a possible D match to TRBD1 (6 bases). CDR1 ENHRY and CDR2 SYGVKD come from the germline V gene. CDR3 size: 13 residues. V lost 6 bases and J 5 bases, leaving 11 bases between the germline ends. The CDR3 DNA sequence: TGTGCCATCAGCCATGGACAGAACAATGAGCAGTTCTTC. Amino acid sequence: CAISHGQNNEQFF.

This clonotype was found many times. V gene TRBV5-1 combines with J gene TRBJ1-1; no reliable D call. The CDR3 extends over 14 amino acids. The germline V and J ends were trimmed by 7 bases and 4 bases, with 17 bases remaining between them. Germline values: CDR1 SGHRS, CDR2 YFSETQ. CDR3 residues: CASGPTQVSTEAFF. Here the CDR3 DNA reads TGCGCCAGCGGACCCACGCAGGTTAGCACTGAAGCTTTCTTT.

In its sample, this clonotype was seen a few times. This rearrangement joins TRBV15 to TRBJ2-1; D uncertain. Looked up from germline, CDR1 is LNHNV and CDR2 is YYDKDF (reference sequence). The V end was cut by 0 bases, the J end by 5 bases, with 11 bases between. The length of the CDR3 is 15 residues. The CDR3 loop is CATSRDSALHNEQFF. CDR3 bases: TGTGCCACCAGCAGAGATTCGGCACTCCACAATGAGCAGTTCTTC.

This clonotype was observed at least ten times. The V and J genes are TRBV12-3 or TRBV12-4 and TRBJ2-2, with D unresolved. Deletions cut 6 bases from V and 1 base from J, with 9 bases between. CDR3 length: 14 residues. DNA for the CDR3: TGTGCCAGCAGGTCACTACAGAACACCGGGGAGCTGTTTTTT. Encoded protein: CASRSLQNTGELFF.

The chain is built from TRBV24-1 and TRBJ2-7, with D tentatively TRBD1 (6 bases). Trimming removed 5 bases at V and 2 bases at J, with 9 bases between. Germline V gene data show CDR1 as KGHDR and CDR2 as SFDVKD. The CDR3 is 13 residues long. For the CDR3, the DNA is TGTGCCACCAGTGGGCAGGGGACCTACGAGCAGTACTTC. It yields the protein CATSGQGTYEQYF.

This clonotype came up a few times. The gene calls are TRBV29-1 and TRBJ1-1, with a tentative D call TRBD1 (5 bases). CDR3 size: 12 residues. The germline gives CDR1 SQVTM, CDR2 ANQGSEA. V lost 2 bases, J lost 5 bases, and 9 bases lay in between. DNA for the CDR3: TGCAGCGTTGAAAATGGGGGTACTGAAGCTTTCTTT. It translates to CSVENGGTEAFF.

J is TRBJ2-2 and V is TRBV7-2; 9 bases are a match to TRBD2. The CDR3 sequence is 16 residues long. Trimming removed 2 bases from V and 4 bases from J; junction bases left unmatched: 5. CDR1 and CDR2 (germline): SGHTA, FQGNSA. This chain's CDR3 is CASSLRGGRGTGELFF. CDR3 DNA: TGTGCCAGCAGCTTAAGGGGCGGGAGGGGCACCGGGGAGCTGTTTTTT. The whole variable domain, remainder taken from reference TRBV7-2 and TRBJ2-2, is GAGVSQSPSNKVTEKGKDVELRCDPISGHTALYWYRQSLGQGLEFLIYFQGNSAPDKSGLPSDRFSAERTGGSVSTLTIQRTQQEDSAVYLCASSLRGGRGTGELFFGEGSRLTVL.

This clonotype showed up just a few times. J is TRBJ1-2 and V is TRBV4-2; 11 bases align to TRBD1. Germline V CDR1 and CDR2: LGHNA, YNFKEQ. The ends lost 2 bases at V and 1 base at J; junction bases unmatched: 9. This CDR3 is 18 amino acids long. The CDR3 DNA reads TGTGCCAGCAGCCAACCGGGACAGGGGGTACCTGGTAACTATGGCTACACCTTC. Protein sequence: CASSQPGQGVPGNYGYTF.

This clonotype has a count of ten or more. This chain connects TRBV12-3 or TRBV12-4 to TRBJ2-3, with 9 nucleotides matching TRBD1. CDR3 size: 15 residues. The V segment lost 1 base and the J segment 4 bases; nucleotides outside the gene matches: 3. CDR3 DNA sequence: TGTGCCAGCAGTTTAGGGGGACAGGGTGCAGATACGCAGTATTTT. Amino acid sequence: CASSLGGQGADTQYF.

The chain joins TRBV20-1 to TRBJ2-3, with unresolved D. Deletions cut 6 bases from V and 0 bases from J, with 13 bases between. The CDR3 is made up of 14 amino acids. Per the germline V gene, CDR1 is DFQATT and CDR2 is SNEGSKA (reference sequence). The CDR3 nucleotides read TGCAGTGCCACGCGTGTAGCAAGCACAGATACGCAGTATTTT. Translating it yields CSATRVASTDTQYF.

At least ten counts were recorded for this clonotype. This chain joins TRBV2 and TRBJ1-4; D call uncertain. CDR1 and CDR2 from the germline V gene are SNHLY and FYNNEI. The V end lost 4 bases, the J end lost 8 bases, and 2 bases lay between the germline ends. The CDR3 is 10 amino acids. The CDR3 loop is CASSGEKLFF. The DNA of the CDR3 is TGTGCCAGCAGTGGCGAAAAACTGTTTTTT.

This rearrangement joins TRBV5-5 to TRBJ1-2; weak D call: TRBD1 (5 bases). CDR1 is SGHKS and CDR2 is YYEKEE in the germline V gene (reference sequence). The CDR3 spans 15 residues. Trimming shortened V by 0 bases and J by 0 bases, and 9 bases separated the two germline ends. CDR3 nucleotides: TGTGCCAGCAGCTTGGGGGGCTTGGCTAACTATGGCTACACCTTC. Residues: CASSLGGLANYGYTF.

The CDR3 loop reads CASSFPPTGSYGYTF. In DNA, the CDR3 is TGTGCCAGCAGTTTCCCTCCGACAGGGAGCTATGGCTACACCTTC. J is TRBJ1-2 and V is TRBV12-3 or TRBV12-4; the match to TRBD1 covers 7 bases. CDR3 length equals 15 residues. Trimming cost V 3 bases and J 4 bases; bases outside gene matches: 8.

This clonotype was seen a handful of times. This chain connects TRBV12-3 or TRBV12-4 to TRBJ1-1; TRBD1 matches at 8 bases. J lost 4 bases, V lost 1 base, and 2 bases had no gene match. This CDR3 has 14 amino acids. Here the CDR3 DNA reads TGTGCCAGCAGTTTAGGTCAGGGGGCCACTGAAGCTTTCTTT. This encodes CASSLGQGATEAFF.

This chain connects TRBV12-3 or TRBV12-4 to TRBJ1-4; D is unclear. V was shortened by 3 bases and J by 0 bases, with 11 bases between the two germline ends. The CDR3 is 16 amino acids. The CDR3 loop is CASSLGNHPTNEKLFF. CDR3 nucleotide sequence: TGTGCCAGCAGTTTGGGGAACCACCCAACTAATGAAAAACTGTTTTTT.

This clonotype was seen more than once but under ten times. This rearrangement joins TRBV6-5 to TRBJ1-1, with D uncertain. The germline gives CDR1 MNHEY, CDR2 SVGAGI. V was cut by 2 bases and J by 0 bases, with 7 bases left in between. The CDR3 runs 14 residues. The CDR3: CASSYRHMNTEAFF. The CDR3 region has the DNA TGTGCCAGCAGTTACCGACATATGAACACTGAAGCTTTCTTT.

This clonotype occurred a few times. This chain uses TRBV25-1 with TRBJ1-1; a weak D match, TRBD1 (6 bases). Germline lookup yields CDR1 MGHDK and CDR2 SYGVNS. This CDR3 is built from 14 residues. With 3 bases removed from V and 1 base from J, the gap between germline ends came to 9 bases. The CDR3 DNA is TGTGCCAGCAGTGACTCCAGGGGGAACACTGAAGCTTTCTTT. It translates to CASSDSRGNTEAFF.

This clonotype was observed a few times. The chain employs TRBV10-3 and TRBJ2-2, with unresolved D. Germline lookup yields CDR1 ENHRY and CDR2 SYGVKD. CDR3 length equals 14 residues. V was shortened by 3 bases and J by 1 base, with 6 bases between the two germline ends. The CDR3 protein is CAISDGQNTGELFF. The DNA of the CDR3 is TGTGCCATCAGTGACGGGCAGAACACCGGGGAGCTGTTTTTT.

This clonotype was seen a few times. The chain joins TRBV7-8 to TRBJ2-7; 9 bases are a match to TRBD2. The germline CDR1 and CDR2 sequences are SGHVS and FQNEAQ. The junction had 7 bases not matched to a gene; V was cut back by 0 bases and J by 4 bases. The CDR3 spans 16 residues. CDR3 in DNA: TGTGCCAGCAGCTTAGCAGTAGCGGGGGCCGTTTACGAGCAGTACTTC. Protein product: CASSLAVAGAVYEQYF.

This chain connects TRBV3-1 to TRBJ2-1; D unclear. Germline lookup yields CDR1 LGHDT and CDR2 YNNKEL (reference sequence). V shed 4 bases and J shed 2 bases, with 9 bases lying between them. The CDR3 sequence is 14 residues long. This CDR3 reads CASSRSGTYNEQFF. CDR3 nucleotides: TGTGCCAGCAGCCGAAGTGGGACCTACAATGAGCAGTTCTTC.

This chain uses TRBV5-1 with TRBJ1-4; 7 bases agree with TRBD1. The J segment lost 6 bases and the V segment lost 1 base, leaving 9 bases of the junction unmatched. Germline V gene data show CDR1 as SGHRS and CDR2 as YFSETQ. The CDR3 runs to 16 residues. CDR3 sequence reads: CASSLTGGGSDEKLFF. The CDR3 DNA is TGCGCCAGCAGCTTGACCGGAGGGGGCAGTGATGAAAAACTGTTTTTT.

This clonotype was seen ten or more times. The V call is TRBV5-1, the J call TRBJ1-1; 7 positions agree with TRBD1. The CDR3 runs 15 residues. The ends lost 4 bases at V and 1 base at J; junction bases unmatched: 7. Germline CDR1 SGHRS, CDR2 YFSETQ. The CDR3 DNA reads TGCGCCAGCAGCCGGGACAGTCTTAGGAACACTGAAGCTTTCTTT. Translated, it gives CASSRDSLRNTEAFF.

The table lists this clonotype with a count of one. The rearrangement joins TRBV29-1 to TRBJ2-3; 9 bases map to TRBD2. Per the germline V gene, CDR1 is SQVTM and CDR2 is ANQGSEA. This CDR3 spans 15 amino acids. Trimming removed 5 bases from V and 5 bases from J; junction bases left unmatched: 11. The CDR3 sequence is CSVSGRGGRKDTQYF. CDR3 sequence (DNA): TGCAGCGTTTCTGGGCGGGGGGGCCGAAAAGATACGCAGTATTTT.

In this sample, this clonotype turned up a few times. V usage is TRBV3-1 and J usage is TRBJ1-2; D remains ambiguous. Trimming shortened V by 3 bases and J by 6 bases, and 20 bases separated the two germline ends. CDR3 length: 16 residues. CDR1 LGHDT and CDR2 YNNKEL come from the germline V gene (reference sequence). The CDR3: CASSQIAGRSLHGYTF. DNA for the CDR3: TGTGCCAGCAGCCAGATCGCAGGCAGAAGCCTCCATGGCTACACCTTC.

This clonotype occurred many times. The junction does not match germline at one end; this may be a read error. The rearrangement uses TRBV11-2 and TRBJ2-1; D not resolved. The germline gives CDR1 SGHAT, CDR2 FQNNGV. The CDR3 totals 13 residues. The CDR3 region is CASSLGRANEQFF. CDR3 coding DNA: TGCGCCAGCAGCTTGGGTAGGGCCAATGAGCAGTTCTTC.

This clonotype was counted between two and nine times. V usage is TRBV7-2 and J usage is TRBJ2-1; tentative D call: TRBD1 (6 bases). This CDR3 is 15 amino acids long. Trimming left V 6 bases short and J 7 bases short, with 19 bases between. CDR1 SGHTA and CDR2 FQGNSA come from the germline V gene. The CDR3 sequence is CASRKWGRGANEQFF. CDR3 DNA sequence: TGTGCCAGCAGGAAATGGGGCAGGGGTGCGAATGAGCAGTTCTTC.

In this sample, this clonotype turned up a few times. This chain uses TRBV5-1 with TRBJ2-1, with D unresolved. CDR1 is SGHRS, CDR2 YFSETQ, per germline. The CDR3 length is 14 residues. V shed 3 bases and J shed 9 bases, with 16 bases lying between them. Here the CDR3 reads CASSSQQRLGEQFF. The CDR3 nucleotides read TGCGCCAGCAGCTCCCAACAGAGGTTGGGTGAGCAGTTCTTC.

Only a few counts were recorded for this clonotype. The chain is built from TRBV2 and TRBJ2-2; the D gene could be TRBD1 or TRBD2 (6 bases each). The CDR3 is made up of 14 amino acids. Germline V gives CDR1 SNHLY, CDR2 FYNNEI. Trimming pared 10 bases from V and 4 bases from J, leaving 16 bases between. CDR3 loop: CATLMGGPTGELFF. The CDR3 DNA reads TGTGCCACCTTGATGGGGGGCCCCACCGGGGAGCTGTTTTTT.

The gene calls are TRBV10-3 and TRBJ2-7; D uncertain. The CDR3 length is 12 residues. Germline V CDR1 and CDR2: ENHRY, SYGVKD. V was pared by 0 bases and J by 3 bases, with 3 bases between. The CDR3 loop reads CAISESNYEQYF. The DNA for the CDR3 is TGTGCCATCAGTGAGTCGAACTACGAGCAGTACTTC.

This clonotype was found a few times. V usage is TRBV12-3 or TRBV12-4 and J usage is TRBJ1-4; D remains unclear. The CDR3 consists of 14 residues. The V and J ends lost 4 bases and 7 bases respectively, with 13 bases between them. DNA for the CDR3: TGTGCCAGCAGTTCTAAGTATTTCCTTGAAAAACTGTTTTTT. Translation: CASSSKYFLEKLFF.

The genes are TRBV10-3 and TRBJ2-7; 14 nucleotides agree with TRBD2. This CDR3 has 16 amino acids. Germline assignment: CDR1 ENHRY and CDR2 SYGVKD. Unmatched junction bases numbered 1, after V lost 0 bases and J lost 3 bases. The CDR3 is CAISESGLAGGYEQYF. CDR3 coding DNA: TGTGCCATCAGTGAGTCAGGACTAGCGGGAGGCTACGAGCAGTACTTC.

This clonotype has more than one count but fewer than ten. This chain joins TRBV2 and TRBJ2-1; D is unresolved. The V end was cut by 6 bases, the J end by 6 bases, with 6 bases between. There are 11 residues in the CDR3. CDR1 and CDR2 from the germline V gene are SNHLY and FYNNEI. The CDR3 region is CASSKVNEQFF. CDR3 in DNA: TGTGCCAGCAGCAAAGTCAATGAGCAGTTCTTC.